The T cell receptor beta chain described here comes from a study of human T cells and chemical hapten exposure. Time point meaning: pre-sensitization, week 0. Stated treatment: therapeutic diphenylcyclopropenone sensitization with weekly scalp DPC. Researchers extracted total RNA from unfractionated whole blood. This clonotype was seen only a few times. The V gene lost 3 bases and the J gene lost 10 bases, with 12 bases spanning the gap. The germline V gene encodes CDR1 LGHDT and CDR2 YNNKEL (reference sequence). The CDR3 consists of 12 residues. TCRdb recomputed calls from the RACE reads with MiXCR, one row per CDR3 protein. The data hold tens of thousands of distinct CDR3 sequences, with about 12% observed a single time.

The origin of this receptor is a woman between 40 and 50 years old with alopecia areata. Some clones in this sample may be carry-over from other donors' samples. The chain combines TRBV3-1 with TRBJ1-2; D gene unclear. This specimen was whole blood, taken in connection with sensitization to the hapten diphenylcyclopropenone (DPC). The CDR3 DNA follows: TGTGCCAGCAGCCACTGGAGTGGAGCCTACACCTTC. This gives the protein CASSHWSGAYTF.